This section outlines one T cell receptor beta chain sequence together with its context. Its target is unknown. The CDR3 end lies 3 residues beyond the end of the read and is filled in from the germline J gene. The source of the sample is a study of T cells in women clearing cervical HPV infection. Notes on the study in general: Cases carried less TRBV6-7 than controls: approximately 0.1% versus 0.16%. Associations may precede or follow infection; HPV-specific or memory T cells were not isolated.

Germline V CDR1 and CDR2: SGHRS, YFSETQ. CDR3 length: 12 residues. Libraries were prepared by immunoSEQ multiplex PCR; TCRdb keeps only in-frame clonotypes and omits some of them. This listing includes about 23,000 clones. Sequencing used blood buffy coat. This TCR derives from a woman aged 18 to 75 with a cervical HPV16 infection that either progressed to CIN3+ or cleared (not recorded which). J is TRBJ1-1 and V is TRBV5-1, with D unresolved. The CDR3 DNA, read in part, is TGCGCCAGCAGCTTGGTCGGGGAAGTG. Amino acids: CASSLVGEV. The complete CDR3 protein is CASSLVGEVAFF.